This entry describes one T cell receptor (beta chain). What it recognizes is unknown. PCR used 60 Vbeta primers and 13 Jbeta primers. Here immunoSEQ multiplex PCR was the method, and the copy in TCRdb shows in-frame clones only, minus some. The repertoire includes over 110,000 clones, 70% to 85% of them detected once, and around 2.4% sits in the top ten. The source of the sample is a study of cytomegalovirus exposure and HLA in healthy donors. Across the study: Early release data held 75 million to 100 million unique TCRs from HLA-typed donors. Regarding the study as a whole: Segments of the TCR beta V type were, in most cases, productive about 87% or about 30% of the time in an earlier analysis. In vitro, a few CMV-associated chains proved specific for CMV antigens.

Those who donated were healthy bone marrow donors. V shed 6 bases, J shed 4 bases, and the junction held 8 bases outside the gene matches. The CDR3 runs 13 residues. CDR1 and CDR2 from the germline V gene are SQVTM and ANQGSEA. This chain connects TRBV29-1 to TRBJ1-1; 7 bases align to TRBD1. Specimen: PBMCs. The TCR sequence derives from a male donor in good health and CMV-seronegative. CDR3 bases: TGCAGCGTGAGGAGGGGGCTCGGCACTGAAGCTTTCTTT. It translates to CSVRRGLGTEAFF.